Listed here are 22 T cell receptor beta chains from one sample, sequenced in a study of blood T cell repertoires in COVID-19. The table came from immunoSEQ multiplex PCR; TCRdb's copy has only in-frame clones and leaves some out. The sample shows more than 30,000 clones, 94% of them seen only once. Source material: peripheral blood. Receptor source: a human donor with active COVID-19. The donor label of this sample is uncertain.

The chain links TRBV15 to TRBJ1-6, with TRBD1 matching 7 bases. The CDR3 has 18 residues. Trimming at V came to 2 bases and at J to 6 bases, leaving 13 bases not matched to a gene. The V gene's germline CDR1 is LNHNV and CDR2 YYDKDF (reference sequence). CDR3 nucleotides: TGTGCCACCAGCAGAAGTGGTATGATCGAGGGGGCTAATTCACCCCTCCACTTT. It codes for CATSRSGMIEGANSPLHF.

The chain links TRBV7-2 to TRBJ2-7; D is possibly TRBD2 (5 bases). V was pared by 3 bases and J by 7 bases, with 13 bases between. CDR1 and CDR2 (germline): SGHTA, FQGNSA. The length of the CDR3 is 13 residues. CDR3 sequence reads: CASSFSNSGEQYF. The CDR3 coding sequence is TGTGCCAGCAGCTTTTCGAATTCGGGGGAGCAGTACTTC.

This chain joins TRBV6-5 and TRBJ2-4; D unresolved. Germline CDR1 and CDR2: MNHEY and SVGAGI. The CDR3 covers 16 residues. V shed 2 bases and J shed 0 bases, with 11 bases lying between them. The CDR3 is CASSYGPPVAKNIQYF. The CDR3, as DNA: TGTGCCAGCAGTTACGGCCCTCCAGTAGCCAAAAACATTCAGTACTTC.

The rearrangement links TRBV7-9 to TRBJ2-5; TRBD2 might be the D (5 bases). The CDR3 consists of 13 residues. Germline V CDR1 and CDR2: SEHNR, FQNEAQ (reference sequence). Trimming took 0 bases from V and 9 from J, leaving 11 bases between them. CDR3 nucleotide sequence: TGTGCCAGCAGCTTAGCTGTGGAGAGGGCCCAGTACTTC. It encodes CASSLAVERAQYF. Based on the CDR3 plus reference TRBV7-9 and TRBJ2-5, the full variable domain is DTGVSQNPRHKITKRGQNVTFRCDPISEHNRLYWYRQTLGQGPEFLTYFQNEAQLEKSRLLSDRFSAERPKGSFSTLEIQRTEQGDSAMYLCASSLAVERAQYFGPGTRLLVL.

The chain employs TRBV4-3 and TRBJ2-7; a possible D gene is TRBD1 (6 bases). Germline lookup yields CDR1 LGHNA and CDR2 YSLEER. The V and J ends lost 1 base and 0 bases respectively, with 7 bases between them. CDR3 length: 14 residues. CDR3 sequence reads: CASSQGTASYEQYF. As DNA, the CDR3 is TGCGCCAGCAGCCAAGGGACAGCCTCCTACGAGCAGTACTTC.

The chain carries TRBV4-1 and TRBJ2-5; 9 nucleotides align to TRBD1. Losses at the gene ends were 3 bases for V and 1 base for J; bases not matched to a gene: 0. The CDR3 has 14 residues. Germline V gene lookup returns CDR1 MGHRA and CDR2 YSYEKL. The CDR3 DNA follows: TGCGCCAGCAGCCAGGACAGGGGCCAAGAGACCCAGTACTTC. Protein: CASSQDRGQETQYF.

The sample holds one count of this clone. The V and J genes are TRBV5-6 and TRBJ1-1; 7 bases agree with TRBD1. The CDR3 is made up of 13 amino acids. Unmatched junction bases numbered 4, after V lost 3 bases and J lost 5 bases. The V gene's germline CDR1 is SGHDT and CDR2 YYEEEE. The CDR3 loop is CASSWTGTTEAFF. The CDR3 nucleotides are TGTGCCAGCAGCTGGACAGGAACTACTGAAGCTTTCTTT.

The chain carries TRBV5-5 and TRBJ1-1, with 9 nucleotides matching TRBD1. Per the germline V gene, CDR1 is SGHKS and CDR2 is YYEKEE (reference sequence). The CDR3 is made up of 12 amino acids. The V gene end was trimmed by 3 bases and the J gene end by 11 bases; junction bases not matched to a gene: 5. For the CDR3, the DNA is TGTGCCAGCAGCTCGGGACAGGGTGCGGCTTTCTTT. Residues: CASSSGQGAAFF.

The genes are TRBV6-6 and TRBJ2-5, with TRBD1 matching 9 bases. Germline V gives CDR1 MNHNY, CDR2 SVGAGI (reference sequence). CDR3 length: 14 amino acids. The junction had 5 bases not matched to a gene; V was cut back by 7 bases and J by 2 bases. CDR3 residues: CASNRDRGQETQYF. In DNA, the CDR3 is TGTGCCAGCAACAGAGACAGGGGGCAAGAGACCCAGTACTTC.

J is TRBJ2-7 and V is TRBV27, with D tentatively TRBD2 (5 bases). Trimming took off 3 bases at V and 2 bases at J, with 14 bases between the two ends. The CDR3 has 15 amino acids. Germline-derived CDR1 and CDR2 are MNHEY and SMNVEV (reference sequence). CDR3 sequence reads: CASSFRRGTPYEQYF. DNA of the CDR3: TGTGCCAGCAGTTTCCGACGGGGTACCCCCTACGAGCAGTACTTC.

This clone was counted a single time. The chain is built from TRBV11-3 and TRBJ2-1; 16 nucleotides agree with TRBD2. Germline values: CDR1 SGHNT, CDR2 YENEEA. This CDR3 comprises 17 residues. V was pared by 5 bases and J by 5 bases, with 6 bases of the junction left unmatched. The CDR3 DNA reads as TGTGCCAGCAGCCCGGGACTAGCGGGAGGGAGCGACAATGAGCAGTTCTTC. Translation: CASSPGLAGGSDNEQFF.

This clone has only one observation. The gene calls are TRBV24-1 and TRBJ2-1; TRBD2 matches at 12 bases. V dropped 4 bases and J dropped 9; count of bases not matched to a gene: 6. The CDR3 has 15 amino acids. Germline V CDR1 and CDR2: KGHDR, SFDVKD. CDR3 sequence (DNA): TGTGCCACCAGTGAACGACTAGCGGGAGAGTCTGAGCAGTTCTTC. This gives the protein CATSERLAGESEQFF.

Written as DNA, the CDR3 is TGTGCCAGCCTCCTCCCCCGGGGAGGCACAGATACGCAGTATTTT. It specifies CASLLPRGGTDTQYF. This chain joins TRBV2 and TRBJ2-3; a weak D match, TRBD2 (5 bases). V lost 8 bases to trimming and J lost 1 base, with 16 bases between them. Germline V gene sequence: CDR1 SNHLY, CDR2 FYNNEI. This CDR3 region has 15 residues.

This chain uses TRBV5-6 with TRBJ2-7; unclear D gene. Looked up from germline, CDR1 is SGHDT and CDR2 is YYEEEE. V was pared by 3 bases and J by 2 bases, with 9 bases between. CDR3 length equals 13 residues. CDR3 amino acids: CASSYRNPYEQYF. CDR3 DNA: TGTGCCAGCAGCTACAGAAACCCCTACGAGCAGTACTTC.

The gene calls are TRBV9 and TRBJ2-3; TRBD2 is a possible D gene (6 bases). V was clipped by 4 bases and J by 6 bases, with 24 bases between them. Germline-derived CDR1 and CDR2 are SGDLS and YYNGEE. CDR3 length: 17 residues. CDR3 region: CASSMMMGGAPPDTQYF. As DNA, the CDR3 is TGTGCCAGCAGCATGATGATGGGCGGGGCCCCTCCGGATACGCAGTATTTT.

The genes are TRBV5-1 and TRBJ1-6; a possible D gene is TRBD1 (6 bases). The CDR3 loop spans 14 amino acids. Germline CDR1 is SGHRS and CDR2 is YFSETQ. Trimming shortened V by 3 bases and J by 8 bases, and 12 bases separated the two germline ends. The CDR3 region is CASSSSWTDSPLHF. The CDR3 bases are TGCGCCAGCAGCTCATCTTGGACAGATTCACCCCTCCACTTT.

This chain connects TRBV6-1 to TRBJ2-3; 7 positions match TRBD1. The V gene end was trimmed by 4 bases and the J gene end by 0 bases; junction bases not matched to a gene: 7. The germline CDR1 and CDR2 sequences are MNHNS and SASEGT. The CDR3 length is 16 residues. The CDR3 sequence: CASSGGQVLSTDTQYF. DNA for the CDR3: TGTGCCAGCAGTGGAGGACAGGTCCTTAGCACAGATACGCAGTATTTT.

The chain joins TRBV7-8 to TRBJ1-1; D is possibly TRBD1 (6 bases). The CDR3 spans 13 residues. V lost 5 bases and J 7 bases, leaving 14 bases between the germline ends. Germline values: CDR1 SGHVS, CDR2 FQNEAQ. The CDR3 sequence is CASSTRQAFEAFF. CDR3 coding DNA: TGTGCCAGCAGCACCCGACAGGCCTTTGAAGCTTTCTTT.

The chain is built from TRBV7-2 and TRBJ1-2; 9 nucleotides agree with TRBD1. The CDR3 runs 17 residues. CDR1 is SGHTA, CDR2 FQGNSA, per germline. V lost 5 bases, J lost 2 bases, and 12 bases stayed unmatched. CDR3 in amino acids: CASSRGGTGIKNYGYTF. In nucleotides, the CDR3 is TGTGCCAGCAGCCGCGGAGGGACAGGGATTAAGAACTATGGCTACACCTTC.

The CDR3 DNA follows: TGTGCCAGCAGGCCTGGGGACACCCCTAATGAAAAACTGTTTTTT. Translated: CASRPGDTPNEKLFF. The V gene is TRBV5-4, the J gene TRBJ1-4; tentative D call: TRBD1 (6 bases). The V end was cut by 5 bases, the J end by 3 bases, with 14 bases between. The CDR3 is 15 residues long. Germline lookup yields CDR1 SGHNT and CDR2 YYREEE (reference sequence).

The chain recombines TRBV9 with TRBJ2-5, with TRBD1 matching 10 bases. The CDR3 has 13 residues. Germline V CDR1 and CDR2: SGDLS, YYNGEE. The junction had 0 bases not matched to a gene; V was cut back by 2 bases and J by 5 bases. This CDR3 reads CASSVGQGETQYF. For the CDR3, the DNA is TGTGCCAGCAGCGTGGGACAGGGGGAGACCCAGTACTTC.

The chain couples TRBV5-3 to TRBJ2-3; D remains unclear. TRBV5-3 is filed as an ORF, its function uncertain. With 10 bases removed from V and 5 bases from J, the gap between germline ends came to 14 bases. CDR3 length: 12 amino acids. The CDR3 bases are TGTGCCCGGAGTGGAAATGGAGATACGCAGTATTTT. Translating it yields CARSGNGDTQYF.